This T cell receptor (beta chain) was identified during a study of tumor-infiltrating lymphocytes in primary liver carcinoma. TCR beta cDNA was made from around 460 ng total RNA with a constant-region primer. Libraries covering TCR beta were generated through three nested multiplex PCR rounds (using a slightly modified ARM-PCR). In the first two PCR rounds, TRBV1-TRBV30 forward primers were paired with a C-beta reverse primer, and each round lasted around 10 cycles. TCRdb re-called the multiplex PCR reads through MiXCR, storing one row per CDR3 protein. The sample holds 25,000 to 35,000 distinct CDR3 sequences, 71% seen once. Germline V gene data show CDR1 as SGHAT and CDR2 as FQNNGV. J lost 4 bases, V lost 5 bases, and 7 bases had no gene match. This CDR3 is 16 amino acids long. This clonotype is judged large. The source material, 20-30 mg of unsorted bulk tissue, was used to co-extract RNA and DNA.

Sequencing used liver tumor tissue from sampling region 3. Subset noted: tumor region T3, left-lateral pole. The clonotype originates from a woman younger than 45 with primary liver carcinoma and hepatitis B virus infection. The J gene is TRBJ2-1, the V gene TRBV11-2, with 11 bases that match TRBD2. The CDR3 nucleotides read TGTGCCAGCAGCACCTCTCTAGCGGGAGGATACAATGAGCAGTTCTTC. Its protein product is CASSTSLAGGYNEQFF.